Presented here are 32 T cell receptor beta chains from one specimen sequenced in a study of T cell responses to AZD1222 COVID-19 vaccine. Produced via immunoSEQ multiplex PCR; TCRdb's table is partial and in-frame only. The sample includes fewer than 120,000 clones, about 94% of them seen just once. The sample consisted of peripheral blood, taken 28 days after the second AZD1222 dose. The receptors were sampled from an adult who received the AZD1222 COVID-19 vaccine.

CDR3 sequence reads: CASSLVGRPYEQYF. The CDR3 nucleotides are TGTGCCAGCAGTTTAGTCGGGCGTCCCTACGAGCAGTACTTC. The gene calls are TRBV28 and TRBJ2-7, with no clear D. The CDR3 contains 14 residues. The V gene's germline CDR1 is MDHEN and CDR2 SYDVKM. The germline V and J ends were trimmed by 2 bases and 2 bases, with 10 bases remaining between them.

J is TRBJ2-3 and V is TRBV10-2; 12 nucleotides agree with TRBD2. There are 18 residues in the CDR3. In germline, CDR1 is WSHSY, CDR2 SAAADI. V lost 2 bases, J lost 3 bases, and 9 bases stayed unmatched. CDR3 nucleotide sequence: TGCGCCAGCAGTGAGAGTTCACTAGCGGGGGGCCTAACAGATACGCAGTATTTT. Encoded protein: CASSESSLAGGLTDTQYF.

The rearrangement links TRBV6-5 to TRBJ2-7, with 9 nucleotides matching TRBD1. The CDR3 is made up of 14 amino acids. With V trimmed by 4 bases and J by 7 bases, 8 bases remained unmatched. Germline V gives CDR1 MNHEY, CDR2 SVGAGI. The CDR3 here is CASSSRQGEGEQYF. CDR3 in DNA: TGTGCCAGCAGTTCAAGACAGGGGGAGGGAGAGCAGTACTTC.

V gene TRBV10-2 combines with J gene TRBJ2-7, with 10 nucleotides matching TRBD1. J gave up 4 bases and V 5 bases, and 8 bases lay outside the gene matches. Germline V gene lookup returns CDR1 WSHSY and CDR2 SAAADI. The CDR3 spans 15 residues. The CDR3 DNA reads as TGCGCCAGCAGTTTTCCGGGACAGGGGTGGTACGAGCAGTACTTC. Protein product: CASSFPGQGWYEQYF.

The chain joins TRBV18 to TRBJ2-7; the D is unclear. V lost 5 bases, J lost 0 bases, and 8 bases lay in between. The CDR3 has 13 residues. Germline V lookup: CDR1 KGHSH, CDR2 LQKENI. The CDR3 bases are TGTGCCAGCTCATCCTTTGCCTCCTACGAGCAGTACTTC. As protein: CASSSFASYEQYF.

V is TRBV2 and J is TRBJ2-5; D possibly corresponds to TRBD1 (5 bases). Trimming took 8 bases from V and 5 from J, leaving 15 bases between them. The CDR3 runs to 13 residues. The V gene's germline CDR1 is SNHLY and CDR2 FYNNEI. The CDR3 sequence: CASGIGARETQYF. In DNA form, the CDR3 reads TGTGCCAGCGGTATAGGGGCTAGGGAGACCCAGTACTTC.

This clone was recorded once. The CDR3 here is CASSAGTGGSGANVLTF. In nucleotides, the CDR3 is TGTGCCAGCTCAGCCGGGACAGGGGGTTCAGGGGCCAACGTCCTGACTTTC. The chain is built from TRBV18 and TRBJ2-6; 11 bases map to TRBD1. The germline V gene encodes CDR1 KGHSH and CDR2 LQKENI. The CDR3 extends over 17 amino acids. V lost 5 bases, J lost 4 bases, and 7 bases stayed unmatched.

CDR3 residues: CSVELGGAVGYTF. The CDR3 region has the DNA TGCAGCGTTGAATTGGGGGGGGCGGTTGGCTACACCTTC. The chain links TRBV29-1 to TRBJ1-2, with a possible D match to TRBD1 (6 bases). This CDR3 spans 13 amino acids. Germline CDR1 SQVTM, CDR2 ANQGSEA. V lost 2 bases and J lost 7, with 14 bases in between.

Remarks on this clone: This same CDR3 is encoded by further DNA sequences in the sample. The chain's CDR3 is CASSDPLEGTGAGYEQYF. CDR3 in DNA: TGTGCCAGCAGTGACCCCCTGGAGGGTACGGGGGCCGGCTACGAGCAGTACTTC. The chain employs TRBV2 and TRBJ2-7; D may be TRBD1 or TRBD2 (6 bases each). The V end was cut by 3 bases, the J end by 3 bases, with 24 bases between. The germline gives CDR1 SNHLY, CDR2 FYNNEI. CDR3 size: 18 residues.

This chain links TRBV3-1 (or the pseudogene TRBV3-2) with TRBJ1-4; unclear D gene. Germline CDR1 LGHDT, CDR2 YNNKEL (reference sequence). The V end was cut by 5 bases, the J end by 0 bases, with 13 bases between. This CDR3 region has 16 residues. The DNA of the CDR3 is TGTGCCAGCAGCGGGCAGCCAACGCCAACTAATGAAAAACTGTTTTTT. The encoded protein is CASSGQPTPTNEKLFF.

For the CDR3, the DNA is TGTGCCAGCAAGCCGGGACAGGGGGCGCGCGGCTACACCTTC. Translating gives CASKPGQGARGYTF. This chain connects TRBV2 to TRBJ1-2; 12 bases are shared with TRBD1. The CDR3 is 14 amino acids. Germline V gives CDR1 SNHLY, CDR2 FYNNEI. V was pared by 7 bases and J by 8 bases, with 8 bases of the junction left unmatched.

The chain recombines TRBV5-1 with TRBJ1-5; 7 nucleotides align to TRBD1. The junction had 3 bases not matched to a gene; V was cut back by 4 bases and J by 2 bases. The CDR3 spans 14 residues. Germline CDR1 and CDR2: SGHRS and YFSETQ. Here the CDR3 reads CASSITGGNQPQHF. The CDR3 bases are TGCGCCAGCAGCATTACAGGGGGCAATCAGCCCCAGCATTTT.

This chain links TRBV11-3 with TRBJ1-4, with no clear D. CDR1 is SGHNT and CDR2 is YENEEA in the germline V gene. The CDR3 runs 12 residues. The V end was cut by 6 bases, the J end by 8 bases, with 10 bases between. CDR3 DNA sequence: TGTGCCAGCAGTTCCCCAGAGGAAAAACTGTTTTTT. It encodes CASSSPEEKLFF.

The rearrangement links TRBV4-1 to TRBJ1-5; D unresolved. V lost 1 base to trimming and J lost 6 bases, with 7 bases between them. The V gene's germline CDR1 is MGHRA and CDR2 YSYEKL. The CDR3 runs 13 residues. The CDR3 DNA is TGCGCCAGCAGCCAAGCTCGCGGTCAGCCCCAGCATTTT. Its protein is CASSQARGQPQHF.

The chain couples TRBV29-1 to TRBJ1-2; D might be TRBD1 (6 bases). The germline CDR1 and CDR2 sequences are SQVTM and ANQGSEA. V was cut by 0 bases and J by 4 bases, with 30 bases left in between. CDR3 length equals 20 residues. The CDR3 nucleotides read TGCAGCGTTGAAGATCTTCTATGGAGGAAGGACAGTCGCTCTGGCTATGGCTACACCTTC. It translates to CSVEDLLWRKDSRSGYGYTF.

This clone appeared a single time. The rearrangement joins TRBV9 to TRBJ1-3; 9 bases are shared with TRBD1. Unmatched junction bases numbered 4, after V lost 2 bases and J lost 4 bases. This CDR3 is built from 15 residues. Germline V CDR1 and CDR2: SGDLS, YYNGEE. DNA for the CDR3: TGTGCCAGCAGCGTCGGACAGGGGACAGGAAACACCATATATTTT. The encoded protein is CASSVGQGTGNTIYF.

The chain carries TRBV29-1 and TRBJ1-1; maybe TRBD1 (5 bases). The germline V gene encodes CDR1 SQVTM and CDR2 ANQGSEA. The CDR3 length is 13 residues. V was cut by 6 bases and J by 0 bases, with 11 bases left in between. CDR3 coding DNA: TGCAGCGTCTCGGGACGTATGAACACTGAAGCTTTCTTT. Translated: CSVSGRMNTEAFF.

The chain combines TRBV7-9 with TRBJ1-2; D is possibly TRBD1 (5 bases). Germline assignment: CDR1 SEHNR and CDR2 FQNEAQ (reference sequence). The CDR3 totals 16 residues. V lost 5 bases, J lost 1 base, and 17 bases lay in between. CDR3 DNA: TGTGCCAGCAGCCTATGGGGGGGGACCCTTAACTATGGCTACACCTTC. Translated, it gives CASSLWGGTLNYGYTF.

In its sample, this clone was seen once. The V and J genes are TRBV29-1 and TRBJ2-7; D is tentatively TRBD1 or TRBD2 (5 bases each). The CDR3 sequence is 13 residues long. Germline loops: CDR1 SQVTM, CDR2 ANQGSEA. V gave up 4 bases and J gave up 2 bases, with 12 bases separating them. The CDR3 region is CSVAGTDTYEQYF. CDR3 bases: TGCAGCGTTGCAGGGACCGATACCTACGAGCAGTACTTC.

V and J are TRBV7-9 and TRBJ1-1; the D is unclear. The CDR3 has 11 amino acids. With 6 bases removed from V and 8 bases from J, the gap between germline ends came to 10 bases. In germline, CDR1 is SEHNR, CDR2 FQNEAQ (reference sequence). The CDR3 nucleotides are TGTGCCAGCAGGGTGGCAGGAGAAGCTTTCTTT. Protein: CASRVAGEAFF. The full variable domain, rest sourced from reference TRBV7-9 and TRBJ1-1, is DTGVSQNPRHKITKRGQNVTFRCDPISEHNRLYWYRQTLGQGPEFLTYFQNEAQLEKSRLLSDRFSAERPKGSFSTLEIQRTEQGDSAMYLCASRVAGEAFFGQGTRLTVV.

This sequence joins TRBV19 and TRBJ2-1, with 10 bases identical to TRBD2. This CDR3 is 13 amino acids long. V shed 7 bases and J 9 bases; nucleotides not matched to a gene: 6. Germline-derived CDR1 and CDR2 are LNHDA and SQIVND (reference sequence). The CDR3 coding sequence is TGTGCCAGTAAAAAGCGGGAGGGTGGTGAGCAGTTCTTC. Translation: CASKKREGGEQFF.

This chain uses TRBV29-1 with TRBJ2-7; TRBD1 matches 9 bases. From germline, CDR1 is SQVTM and CDR2 ANQGSEA. The length of the CDR3 is 17 residues. Trimming took 4 bases from V and 3 from J; bases not matched to a gene: 16. CDR3 DNA sequence: TGCAGCGTTGCCCACCTCAATCCCGGGACAGGGATCTACGAGCAGTACTTC. Protein: CSVAHLNPGTGIYEQYF.

Worth noting for this clone: The junction departs from the called germline gene at one end, perhaps through a read error. The chain has TRBV19 and TRBJ1-3; tentative D call: TRBD1 (5 bases). The CDR3 consists of 15 residues. The germline V gene encodes CDR1 LNHDA and CDR2 SQIVND (reference sequence). CDR3 sequence (DNA): TGTGCCAGTAGTAGGGGCGTCCTATCTGGGAACACCATATATTTT. Amino acid sequence: CASSRGVLSGNTIYF.

This clone came up once. The genes are TRBV25-1 and TRBJ2-7; D is uncertain. Germline V lookup: CDR1 MGHDK, CDR2 SYGVNS. V was shortened by 2 bases and J by 5 bases, with 10 bases between the two germline ends. The CDR3 contains 13 residues. Written as DNA, the CDR3 is TGTGCCAGCAGTGAAACCGACATCAACGAGCAGTACTTC. Amino acid sequence: CASSETDINEQYF.

The chain has TRBV28 and TRBJ1-2, with D perhaps matching TRBD1 (6 bases). The V end lost 6 bases, the J end lost 1 base, and 15 bases lay between the germline ends. The CDR3 is made up of 15 amino acids. Germline V gene lookup returns CDR1 MDHEN and CDR2 SYDVKM. CDR3 loop: CASRGIGGLNYGYTF. Here the CDR3 DNA reads TGTGCCAGCAGGGGCATTGGGGGGCTTAACTATGGCTACACCTTC.

The CDR3 loop is CASSLKGQTWGYTF. The DNA of the CDR3 is TGTGCCAGCAGTCTTAAAGGACAGACGTGGGGCTACACCTTC. The V call is TRBV2, the J call TRBJ1-2; weak D call: TRBD1 (6 bases). Germline loops: CDR1 SNHLY, CDR2 FYNNEI. The V gene lost 5 bases and the J gene lost 8 bases, with 18 bases spanning the gap. The CDR3 runs 14 residues.

The chain is built from TRBV9 and TRBJ1-1, with a possible D match to TRBD1 (6 bases). CDR1 is SGDLS, CDR2 YYNGEE, per germline. The CDR3 consists of 15 residues. Deletions cut 4 bases from V and 5 bases from J, with 18 bases between. For the CDR3, the DNA is TGTGCCAGCAGCCCGAGGGGAAGGGGGGCTACTGAAGCTTTCTTT. It translates to CASSPRGRGATEAFF.

This clone was found a few times. The chain couples TRBV15 to TRBJ2-3; perhaps TRBD2 as D (6 bases). Germline assignment: CDR1 LNHNV and CDR2 YYDKDF (reference sequence). This CDR3 region has 18 residues. V lost 1 base, J lost 1 base, and 18 bases lay in between. CDR3 region: CATSRGGDGGPGTDTQYF. The CDR3 DNA reads TGTGCCACCAGCAGAGGGGGGGACGGTGGACCTGGCACAGATACGCAGTATTTT.

This clone has just a few counts. The J gene is TRBJ1-2, the V gene TRBV7-9, with TRBD1 as a possible D gene (5 bases). Germline V lookup: CDR1 SEHNR, CDR2 FQNEAQ (reference sequence). The CDR3 extends over 15 amino acids. The ends were cut back, 4 bases at V and 2 bases at J, with 14 bases in the middle. For the CDR3, the DNA is TGTGCCAGCAGCTACCCCGGAGGGGAGAACTATGGCTACACCTTC. Amino acid sequence: CASSYPGGENYGYTF.

The chain has TRBV29-1 and TRBJ2-2; D gene unclear. CDR3 size: 10 residues. Germline V gives CDR1 SQVTM, CDR2 ANQGSEA. V shed 6 bases and J shed 3 bases, with 2 bases lying between them. CDR3 in DNA: TGCAGCGTGGACACCGGGGAGCTGTTTTTT. It translates to CSVDTGELFF.

The rearrangement links TRBV4-1 to TRBJ2-7, with 8 bases lining up with TRBD1. J gave up 3 bases and V 2 bases, and 9 bases lay outside the gene matches. The germline CDR1 and CDR2 sequences are MGHRA and YSYEKL. The CDR3 totals 16 residues. Written as DNA, the CDR3 is TGCGCCAGCAGCCAACTTAGGCGGACAGGGATCTACGAGCAGTACTTC. Its translation is CASSQLRRTGIYEQYF.

The chain uses TRBV13 and TRBJ2-2; 7 bases match TRBD1. Looked up from germline, CDR1 is PRHDT and CDR2 is FYEKMQ (reference sequence). Trimming took 2 bases from V and 6 from J; bases not matched to a gene: 6. The CDR3 consists of 15 residues. DNA for the CDR3: TGTGCCAGCAGCTTAACAGGGGCCTCGGCCGGGGAGCTGTTTTTT. Its protein product is CASSLTGASAGELFF.